The T cell receptor (beta chain) described here comes from a study of T cell responses to AZD1222 COVID-19 vaccine. Study-wide points: Increased Spike-specific TCR breadth and depth were observed after two AZD1222 doses. Across the whole spike, CD4 TCRs peaked at regions 160-218 and 743-854. Donors were largely white British and mainly female; clonal diversity was possibly underestimated.

Germline V lookup: CDR1 SNHLY, CDR2 FYNNEI. V was trimmed by 3 bases and J by 8 bases, leaving 11 bases between them. The CDR3 consists of 13 residues. This table comes from immunoSEQ multiplex PCR, and its TCRdb copy is limited to in-frame clones, with some not included. The sample contains around 150,000 clones, around four fifths of which appear only once. Regarding this clone: The antigen is not known.

Sequencing was performed on peripheral blood, taken on day 0 of AZD1222 vaccination. This sequence was found in an adult in good health. The chain carries TRBV2 and TRBJ1-3, with a possible D match to TRBD1 (6 bases). The CDR3 here is CASSENRDYTIYF. CDR3 DNA: TGTGCCAGCAGTGAGAACAGGGACTACACCATATATTTT.